This entry lists 30 T cell receptor beta chains sequenced from one sample in a study of immune evolution from preneoplasia to lung adenocarcinoma. Only in-frame clones appear in the TCRdb table, and some are missing; sequencing was by immunoSEQ multiplex PCR. The data contain about 6,600 clones, roughly 85% of them singletons. The sequenced sample consisted of FFPE invasive lung adenocarcinoma tissue. The receptors stem from a person aged 45-69 years with lung adenocarcinoma.

This chain links TRBV18 with TRBJ1-1, with 9 nucleotides matching TRBD1. Germline values: CDR1 KGHSH, CDR2 LQKENI. The CDR3 is 15 residues long. The V gene end was trimmed by 4 bases and the J gene end by 4 bases; junction bases not matched to a gene: 7. The CDR3 here is CASSQGTGSVTEAFF. As DNA, the CDR3 is TGTGCCAGCTCACAAGGGACAGGGTCTGTCACTGAAGCTTTCTTT.

CDR3 region: CASSDGVGDTQYF. CDR3 DNA sequence: TGCGCCAGCAGTGATGGGGTAGGAGATACGCAGTATTTT. V and J are TRBV10-1 and TRBJ2-3; no reliable D call. The CDR3 is made up of 13 amino acids. V lost 3 bases and J 5 bases, leaving 9 bases between the germline ends. CDR1 is WNHNN, CDR2 SYGVQD, per germline (reference sequence).

There are a few counts of this clone. The chain joins TRBV7-9 to TRBJ2-3; 9 nucleotides line up with TRBD1. The V gene end was trimmed by 5 bases and the J gene end by 4 bases; junction bases not matched to a gene: 7. CDR1 and CDR2 (germline): SEHNR, FQNEAQ (reference sequence). The CDR3 length is 15 residues. The CDR3 spells CASSQTTGGPDTQYF. The CDR3 coding sequence is TGTGCCAGCAGCCAAACTACAGGGGGCCCAGATACGCAGTATTTT.

The genes are TRBV7-2 and TRBJ2-5, with 7 positions matching TRBD1. Germline CDR1 is SGHTA and CDR2 is FQGNSA. The CDR3 contains 16 residues. V was pared by 5 bases and J by 1 base, with 10 bases of the junction left unmatched. DNA of the CDR3: TGTGCCAGCAGCCGCCCCCGGACAGGACCCCAAGAGACCCAGTACTTC. It codes for CASSRPRTGPQETQYF.

CDR3 DNA sequence: TGTGCCAGCAGCTTACGGAGAGGCAGGGTTTCTGTTAGGGGCAATCAGCCCCAGCATTTT. Its protein is CASSLRRGRVSVRGNQPQHF. The chain links TRBV28 to TRBJ1-5, with a tentative D call TRBD1 (5 bases). Trimming cost V 6 bases and J 2 bases, with 29 bases left between them. Germline V gives CDR1 MDHEN, CDR2 SYDVKM. The CDR3 consists of 20 residues. Using reference TRBV28 and TRBJ1-5 for the parts outside the CDR3, the full variable domain is DVKVTQSSRYLVKRTGEKVFLECVQDMDHENMFWYRQDPGLGLRLIYFSYDVKMKEKGDIPEGYSVSREKKERFSLILESASTNQTSMYLCASSLRRGRVSVRGNQPQHFGDGTRLSIL.

The chain joins TRBV18 to TRBJ2-2; D possibly matches TRBD1 or TRBD2 (5 bases each). Germline assignment: CDR1 KGHSH and CDR2 LQKENI. Trimming shortened V by 2 bases and J by 6 bases, and 22 bases separated the two germline ends. CDR3 size: 18 residues. CDR3 in DNA: TGTGCCAGCTCACCATTGGGACGGATTTATACCGGAGCCGGGGAGCTGTTTTTT. It encodes CASSPLGRIYTGAGELFF.

The chain joins TRBV5-4 to TRBJ2-1, with TRBD1 matching over 8 bases. The J segment lost 0 bases and the V segment lost 3 bases, leaving 5 bases of the junction unmatched. Germline V gene data show CDR1 as SGHNT and CDR2 as YYREEE (reference sequence). The CDR3 contains 16 residues. CDR3 residues: CASSSRDRSSYNEQFF. The CDR3 coding sequence is TGTGCCAGCAGCTCACGGGACAGGAGCTCCTACAATGAGCAGTTCTTC.

This sequence joins TRBV5-1 and TRBJ2-1; D call uncertain. The CDR3 totals 16 residues. The germline V gene encodes CDR1 SGHRS and CDR2 YFSETQ. The V gene lost 0 bases and the J gene lost 0 bases, with 10 bases spanning the gap. The CDR3: CASSLAPGVSYNEQFF. The CDR3 DNA follows: TGCGCCAGCAGCTTGGCGCCAGGCGTCTCCTACAATGAGCAGTTCTTC.

There are a few counts of this clone. The CDR3 DNA is TGCGCCAGCAGCCTGGGCCAGGTGGTGGAGCAGTACTTC. It encodes CASSLGQVVEQYF. This chain uses TRBV5-1 with TRBJ2-7; D is unresolved. The CDR3 sequence is 13 residues long. The germline gives CDR1 SGHRS, CDR2 YFSETQ. The germline V and J ends were trimmed by 4 bases and 7 bases, with 15 bases remaining between them.

This clone showed up just a few times. CDR3 in DNA: TGTGCCAGCACCTTGGGGACAGGGTCTTACAATGAGCAGTTCTTC. Translation gives CASTLGTGSYNEQFF. The J gene is TRBJ2-1, the V gene TRBV27; 9 bases fit TRBD1. J gave up 4 bases and V 7 bases, and 8 bases lay outside the gene matches. The CDR3 covers 15 residues. CDR1 MNHEY and CDR2 SMNVEV come from the germline V gene (reference sequence).

The chain joins TRBV20-1 to TRBJ1-1; D not certain. The CDR3 is 11 residues long. Trimming stripped 3 bases from V and 0 bases from J, with 2 bases between. Germline V gene sequence: CDR1 DFQATT, CDR2 SNEGSKA (reference sequence). The CDR3 DNA follows: TGCAGTGCTAGGGTGAACACTGAAGCTTTCTTT. This encodes CSARVNTEAFF.

This clone was recorded only once. V usage is TRBV29-1 and J usage is TRBJ1-1; D uncertain. The germline CDR1 and CDR2 sequences are SQVTM and ANQGSEA. The V gene lost 7 bases and the J gene lost 0 bases, with 12 bases spanning the gap. There are 13 residues in the CDR3. In nucleotides, the CDR3 is TGCAGCGGGAACAGAAACATGAACACTGAAGCTTTCTTT. Translating gives CSGNRNMNTEAFF.

V gene TRBV10-3 combines with J gene TRBJ1-1; D unclear. The germline V gene has CDR1 ENHRY and CDR2 SYGVKD. Trimming took off 11 bases at V and 5 bases at J, with 24 bases between the two ends. The CDR3 has 15 amino acids. This CDR3 reads CASGDGSPAGTEAFF. The DNA of the CDR3 is TGTGCCTCCGGAGATGGTTCTCCCGCCGGAACTGAAGCTTTCTTT.

J is TRBJ2-1 and V is TRBV2, with 10 bases lining up with TRBD2. Germline V gene lookup returns CDR1 SNHLY and CDR2 FYNNEI. The CDR3 loop spans 15 amino acids. V lost 6 bases and J lost 2; bases outside the gene matches: 4. The CDR3 region has the DNA TGTGCCAGCAGGATAACTAGCGGGACCTACAATGAGCAGTTCTTC. It codes for CASRITSGTYNEQFF.

V and J are TRBV2 and TRBJ1-5; 12 bases line up with TRBD1. CDR1 is SNHLY and CDR2 is FYNNEI in the germline V gene. The CDR3 totals 15 residues. V shed 5 bases and J 7 bases; nucleotides not matched to a gene: 6. The CDR3 loop reads CASSPGQGASQPQHF. In DNA form, the CDR3 reads TGTGCCAGCAGTCCGGGACAGGGGGCTTCGCAGCCCCAGCATTTT. Full variable domain (remainder filled in from reference TRBV2 and TRBJ1-5): EPEVTQTPSHQVTQMGQEVILRCVPISNHLYFYWYRQILGQKVEFLVSFYNNEISEKSEIFDDQFSVERPDGSNFTLKIRSTKLEDSAMYFCASSPGQGASQPQHFGDGTRLSIL.

The V call is TRBV19, the J call TRBJ1-4, with D unclear. V lost 5 bases, J lost 0 bases, and 13 bases lay in between. The CDR3 is 16 amino acids. CDR1 is LNHDA, CDR2 SQIVND, per germline (reference sequence). This chain's CDR3 is CASSPWTEATNEKLFF. In nucleotides, the CDR3 is TGTGCCAGTAGTCCCTGGACGGAGGCAACTAATGAAAAACTGTTTTTT.

The CDR3 spells CASSPPPSGISTDTQYF. The CDR3 DNA follows: TGTGCCAGCAGCCCCCCCCCTAGCGGGATTAGCACAGATACGCAGTATTTT. This chain joins TRBV7-9 and TRBJ2-3; 9 bases map to TRBD2. This CDR3 has 17 residues. The ends lost 5 bases at V and 0 bases at J; junction bases unmatched: 9. The germline CDR1 and CDR2 sequences are SEHNR and FQNEAQ (reference sequence).

The chain recombines TRBV15 with TRBJ2-1; 13 nucleotides align to TRBD2. J was trimmed by 5 bases and V by 4 bases; bases with no gene match: 2. This CDR3 is built from 15 residues. Germline-derived CDR1 and CDR2 are LNHNV and YYDKDF (reference sequence). The CDR3 is CATSMGTSGNNEQFF. The DNA of the CDR3 is TGTGCCACCAGCATGGGGACTAGCGGGAACAATGAGCAGTTCTTC.

This clone was detected only once. The rearrangement links TRBV29-1 to TRBJ1-2, with a weak D call TRBD1 (6 bases). Germline V gene data show CDR1 as SQVTM and CDR2 as ANQGSEA. The V end lost 7 bases, the J end lost 10 bases, and 13 bases lay between the germline ends. This CDR3 spans 10 amino acids. The CDR3 loop is CSASDSAYTF. The CDR3 region has the DNA TGCAGCGCTTCGGACAGTGCCTACACCTTC.

V usage is TRBV7-6 and J usage is TRBJ2-1; 10 bases line up with TRBD2. Germline CDR1 and CDR2: SGHVS and FNYEAQ. The V gene end was trimmed by 5 bases and the J gene end by 2 bases; junction bases not matched to a gene: 15. This CDR3 comprises 19 residues. The CDR3 DNA reads TGTGCCAGCAGCCCCGCGCTAGCGGGAGCTGTTCCTACCTACAATGAGCAGTTCTTC. This codes for CASSPALAGAVPTYNEQFF.

The rearrangement joins TRBV5-4 to TRBJ2-1; tentatively, D is TRBD2 (6 bases). The V gene's germline CDR1 is SGHNT and CDR2 YYREEE (reference sequence). The V end lost 0 bases, the J end lost 9 bases, and 13 bases lay between the germline ends. This CDR3 contains 14 residues. The DNA for the CDR3 is TGTGCCAGCAGCTTGGCCGAACGGAGGGGTGAGCAGTTCTTC. Its translation is CASSLAERRGEQFF.

V is TRBV7-9 and J is TRBJ2-5; a weak D match, TRBD1 (6 bases). Germline CDR1 SEHNR, CDR2 FQNEAQ (reference sequence). V gave up 4 bases and J gave up 7 bases, with 22 bases separating them. The CDR3 has 16 residues. Here the CDR3 DNA reads TGTGCCAGCAGCTCGATATTTAGAGGGGGTTTGGGGACCCAGTACTTC. This codes for CASSSIFRGGLGTQYF.

The gene calls are TRBV6-5 and TRBJ2-5; D possibly corresponds to TRBD1 (5 bases). Per germline, CDR1 MNHEY and CDR2 SVGAGI. The CDR3 covers 13 residues. The V and J ends lost 8 bases and 5 bases respectively, with 15 bases between them. The DNA for the CDR3 is TGTGCCAGCGGAAAGGGGTGGTGGGAGACCCAGTACTTC. Its protein is CASGKGWWETQYF.

This chain connects TRBV6-4 to TRBJ2-3; 10 bases line up with TRBD2. Per germline, CDR1 MRHNA and CDR2 SNTAGT. CDR3 length: 15 amino acids. The V and J ends lost 9 bases and 2 bases, in that order; junction bases with no gene match: 8. In nucleotides, the CDR3 is TGTGCCAGTGGGGAGACTAGCGGGTCCACAGATACGCAGTATTTT. This sequence encodes CASGETSGSTDTQYF.

The V and J genes are TRBV7-2 and TRBJ2-7; 10 bases line up with TRBD2. The CDR3 spans 15 residues. Trimming cost V 3 bases and J 6 bases; bases outside gene matches: 8. CDR1 and CDR2 (germline): SGHTA, FQGNSA. The chain's CDR3 is CASSLGRLAGAEQYF. CDR3 in DNA: TGTGCCAGCAGCTTGGGTAGGCTAGCGGGAGCCGAGCAGTACTTC.

The chain carries TRBV28 and TRBJ2-7; perhaps TRBD2 as D (6 bases). Germline-derived CDR1 and CDR2 are MDHEN and SYDVKM. V lost 5 bases to trimming and J lost 2 bases, with 16 bases between them. The CDR3 has 15 residues. The DNA of the CDR3 is TGTGCCAGCAGTCCCCCGGGGGAGGTTACCTACGAGCAGTACTTC. Translation gives CASSPPGEVTYEQYF.

V is TRBV30 and J is TRBJ1-4; D uncertain. The germline V gene encodes CDR1 GTSNPN and CDR2 SVGIG (reference sequence). The CDR3 loop spans 15 amino acids. V lost 1 base to trimming and J lost 7 bases, with 16 bases between them. The CDR3 coding sequence is TGTGCCTGGAGTGACATGGGCAGCCAAATTGAAAAACTGTTTTTT. Protein sequence: CAWSDMGSQIEKLFF.

The chain is built from TRBV5-6 and TRBJ2-4; D gene ambiguous. The CDR3 has 18 amino acids. CDR1 and CDR2 from the germline V gene are SGHDT and YYEEEE. V was trimmed by 0 bases and J by 1 base, leaving 17 bases between them. Written as DNA, the CDR3 is TGTGCCAGCAGCTTGGATGGGCTTCGGAATTTGGCCAAAAACATTCAGTACTTC. This encodes CASSLDGLRNLAKNIQYF.

The genes are TRBV6-1 and TRBJ2-7; D possibly matches TRBD1 or TRBD2 (5 bases each). Germline V lookup: CDR1 MNHNS, CDR2 SASEGT. The CDR3 totals 14 residues. V was trimmed by 6 bases and J by 1 base, leaving 13 bases between them. The CDR3 DNA reads TGTGCCAGCAGCCCGCTTTGGGGGTCCTACGAGCAGTACTTC. Its translation is CASSPLWGSYEQYF.

V gene TRBV30 combines with J gene TRBJ1-3; 11 positions agree with TRBD1. J was trimmed by 0 bases and V by 3 bases; bases with no gene match: 4. Per the germline V gene, CDR1 is GTSNPN and CDR2 is SVGIG (reference sequence). The CDR3 contains 16 residues. CDR3 DNA: TGTGCCTGGAGCGCCGGGACAGGGGGCTCTGGAAACACCATATATTTT. Protein: CAWSAGTGGSGNTIYF.